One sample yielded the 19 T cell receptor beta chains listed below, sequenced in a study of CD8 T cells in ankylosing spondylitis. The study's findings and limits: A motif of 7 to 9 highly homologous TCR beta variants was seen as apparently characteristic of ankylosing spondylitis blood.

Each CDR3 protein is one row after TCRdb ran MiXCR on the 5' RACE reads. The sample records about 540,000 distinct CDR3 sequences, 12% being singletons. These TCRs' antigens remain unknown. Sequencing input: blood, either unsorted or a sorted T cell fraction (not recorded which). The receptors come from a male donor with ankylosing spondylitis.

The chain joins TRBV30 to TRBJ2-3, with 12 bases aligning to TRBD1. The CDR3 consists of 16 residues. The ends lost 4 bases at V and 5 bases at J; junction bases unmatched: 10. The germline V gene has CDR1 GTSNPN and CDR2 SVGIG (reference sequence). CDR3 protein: CAWTHPGTGGRDTQYF. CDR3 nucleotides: TGTGCCTGGACCCACCCCGGGACAGGGGGCAGAGATACGCAGTATTTT.

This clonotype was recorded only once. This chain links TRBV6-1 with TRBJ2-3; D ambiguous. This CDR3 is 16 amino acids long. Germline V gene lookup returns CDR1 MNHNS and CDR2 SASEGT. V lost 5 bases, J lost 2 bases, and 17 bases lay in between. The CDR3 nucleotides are TGTGCCAGCAGTCGCGCTCCGGGCCGGTACACAGATACGCAGTATTTT. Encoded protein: CASSRAPGRYTDTQYF.

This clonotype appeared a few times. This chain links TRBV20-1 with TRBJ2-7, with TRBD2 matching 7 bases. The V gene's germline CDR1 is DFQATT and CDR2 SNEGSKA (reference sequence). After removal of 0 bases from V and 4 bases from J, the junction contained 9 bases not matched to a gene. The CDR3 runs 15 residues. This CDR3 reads CSARDYERGGYEQYF. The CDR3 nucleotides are TGCAGTGCTAGAGATTACGAGCGGGGAGGTTACGAGCAGTACTTC.

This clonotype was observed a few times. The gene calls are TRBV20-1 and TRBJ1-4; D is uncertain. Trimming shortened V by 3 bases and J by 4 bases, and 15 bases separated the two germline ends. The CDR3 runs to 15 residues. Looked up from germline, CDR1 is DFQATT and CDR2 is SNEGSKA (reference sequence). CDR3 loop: CSARAKTPFNEKLFF. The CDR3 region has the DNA TGCAGTGCTAGGGCCAAAACTCCGTTTAATGAAAAACTGTTTTTT.

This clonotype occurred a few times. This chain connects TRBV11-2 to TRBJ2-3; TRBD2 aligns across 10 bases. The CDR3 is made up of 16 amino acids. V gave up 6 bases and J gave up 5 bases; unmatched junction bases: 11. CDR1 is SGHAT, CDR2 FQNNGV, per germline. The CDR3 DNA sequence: TGTGCCAGCAGAGGGAGGACTAGCGGAGGATTAGATACGCAGTATTTT. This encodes CASRGRTSGGLDTQYF. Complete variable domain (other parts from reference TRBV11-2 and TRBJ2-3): EAGVAQSPRYKIIEKRQSVAFWCNPISGHATLYWYQQILGQGPKLLIQFQNNGVVDDSQLPKDRFSAERLKGVDSTLKIQPAKLEDSAVYLCASRGRTSGGLDTQYFGPGTRLTVL.

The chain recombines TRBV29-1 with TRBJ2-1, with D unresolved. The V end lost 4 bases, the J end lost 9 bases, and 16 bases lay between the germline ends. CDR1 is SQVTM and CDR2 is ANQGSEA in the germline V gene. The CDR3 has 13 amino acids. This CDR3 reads CSVAQGIIGEQFF. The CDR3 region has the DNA TGCAGCGTTGCTCAAGGGATCATCGGTGAGCAGTTCTTC.

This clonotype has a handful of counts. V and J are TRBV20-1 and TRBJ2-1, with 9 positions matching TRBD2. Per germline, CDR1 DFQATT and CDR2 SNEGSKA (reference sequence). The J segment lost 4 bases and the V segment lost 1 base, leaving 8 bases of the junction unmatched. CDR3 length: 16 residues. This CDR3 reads CSARVRREGLYNEQFF. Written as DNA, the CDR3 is TGCAGTGCTAGAGTGAGGCGGGAGGGCCTTTACAATGAGCAGTTCTTC.

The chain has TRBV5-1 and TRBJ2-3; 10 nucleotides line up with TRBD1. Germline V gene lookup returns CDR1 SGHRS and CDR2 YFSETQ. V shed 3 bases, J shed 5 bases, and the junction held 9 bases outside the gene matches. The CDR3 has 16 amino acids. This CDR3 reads CASSWDRTGGEDTQYF. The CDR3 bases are TGCGCCAGCAGCTGGGACCGGACAGGGGGTGAAGATACGCAGTATTTT.

The CDR3 region is CAISEGIRETQYF. CDR3 sequence (DNA): TGTGCCATCAGTGAGGGTATTAGGGAGACCCAGTACTTC. This chain joins TRBV10-3 and TRBJ2-5; D remains unclear. The CDR3 runs to 13 residues. Germline lookup yields CDR1 ENHRY and CDR2 SYGVKD. V lost 2 bases, J lost 5 bases, and 9 bases lay in between.

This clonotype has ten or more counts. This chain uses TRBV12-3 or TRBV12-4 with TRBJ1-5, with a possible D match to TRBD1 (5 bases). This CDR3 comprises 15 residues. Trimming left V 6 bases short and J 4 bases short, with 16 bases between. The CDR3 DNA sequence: TGTGCCAGCAGCCCTACCAGGGACCAGAATCAGCCCCAGCATTTT. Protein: CASSPTRDQNQPQHF.

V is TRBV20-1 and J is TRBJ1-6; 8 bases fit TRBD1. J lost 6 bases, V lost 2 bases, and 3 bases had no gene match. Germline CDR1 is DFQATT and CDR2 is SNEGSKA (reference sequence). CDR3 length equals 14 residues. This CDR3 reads CSARTGGFNSPLHF. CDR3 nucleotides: TGCAGTGCTAGAACAGGGGGATTTAATTCACCCCTCCACTTT.

For the CDR3, the DNA is TGTGCCAGCAGCTTAGGGCAGGGAGGGGGTTACGAGCAGTACTTC. This codes for CASSLGQGGGYEQYF. The chain couples TRBV7-2 to TRBJ2-7; D is possibly TRBD2 (7 bases). In germline, CDR1 is SGHTA, CDR2 FQGNSA. Trimming pared 1 base from V and 4 bases from J, leaving 14 bases between. This CDR3 is built from 15 residues. Full variable domain (remainder filled in from reference TRBV7-2 and TRBJ2-7): GAGVSQSPSNKVTEKGKDVELRCDPISGHTALYWYRQSLGQGLEFLIYFQGNSAPDKSGLPSDRFSAERTGGSVSTLTIQRTQQEDSAVYLCASSLGQGGGYEQYFGPGTRLTVT.

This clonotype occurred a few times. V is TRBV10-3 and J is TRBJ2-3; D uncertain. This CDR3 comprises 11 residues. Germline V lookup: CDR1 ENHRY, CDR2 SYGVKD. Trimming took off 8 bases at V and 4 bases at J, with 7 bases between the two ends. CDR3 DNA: TGTGCCATCGGACCCCCAGATACGCAGTATTTT. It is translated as CAIGPPDTQYF.

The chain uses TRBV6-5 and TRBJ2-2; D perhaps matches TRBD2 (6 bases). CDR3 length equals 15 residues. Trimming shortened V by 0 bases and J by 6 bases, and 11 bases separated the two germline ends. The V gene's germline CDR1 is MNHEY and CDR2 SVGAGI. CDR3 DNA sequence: TGTGCCAGCAGTTACTCGAAGGAGGGGTCCGGGGAGCTGTTTTTT. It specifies CASSYSKEGSGELFF.

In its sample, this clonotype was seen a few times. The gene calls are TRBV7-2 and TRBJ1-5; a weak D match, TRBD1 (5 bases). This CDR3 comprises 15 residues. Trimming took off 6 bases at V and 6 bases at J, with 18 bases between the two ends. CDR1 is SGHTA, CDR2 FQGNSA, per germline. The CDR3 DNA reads TGTGCCAGCAGTCGAAACGGGGGAAGCGGTCAGCCCCAGCATTTT. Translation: CASSRNGGSGQPQHF.

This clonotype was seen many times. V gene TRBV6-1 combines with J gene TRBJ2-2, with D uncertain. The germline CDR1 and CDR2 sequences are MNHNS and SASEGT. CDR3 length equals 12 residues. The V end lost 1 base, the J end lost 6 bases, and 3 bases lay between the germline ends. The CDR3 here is CASSEVPGELFF. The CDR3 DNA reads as TGTGCCAGCAGTGAAGTCCCCGGGGAGCTGTTTTTT.

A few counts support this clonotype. The chain's CDR3 is CASSEAGGRGNTIYF. DNA for the CDR3: TGTGCCAGCAGTGAAGCTGGGGGGCGCGGGAACACCATATATTTT. This chain connects TRBV6-1 to TRBJ1-3, with D possibly matching TRBD1 (6 bases). Germline V lookup: CDR1 MNHNS, CDR2 SASEGT. The V and J ends lost 0 bases and 7 bases respectively, with 13 bases between them. CDR3 length: 15 amino acids.

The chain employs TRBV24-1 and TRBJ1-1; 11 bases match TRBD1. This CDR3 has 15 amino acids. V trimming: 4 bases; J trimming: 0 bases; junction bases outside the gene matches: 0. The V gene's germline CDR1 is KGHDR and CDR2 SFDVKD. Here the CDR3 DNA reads TGTGCCACCAGTGAGGACAGGGGGCTGAACACTGAAGCTTTCTTT. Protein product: CATSEDRGLNTEAFF.

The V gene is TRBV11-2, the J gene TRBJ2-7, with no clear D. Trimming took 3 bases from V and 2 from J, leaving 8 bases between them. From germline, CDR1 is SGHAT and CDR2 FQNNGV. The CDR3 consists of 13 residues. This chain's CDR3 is CASSFRPAYEQYV. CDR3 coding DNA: TGTGCCAGCAGCTTCCGTCCAGCCTACGAGCAGTACGTC.